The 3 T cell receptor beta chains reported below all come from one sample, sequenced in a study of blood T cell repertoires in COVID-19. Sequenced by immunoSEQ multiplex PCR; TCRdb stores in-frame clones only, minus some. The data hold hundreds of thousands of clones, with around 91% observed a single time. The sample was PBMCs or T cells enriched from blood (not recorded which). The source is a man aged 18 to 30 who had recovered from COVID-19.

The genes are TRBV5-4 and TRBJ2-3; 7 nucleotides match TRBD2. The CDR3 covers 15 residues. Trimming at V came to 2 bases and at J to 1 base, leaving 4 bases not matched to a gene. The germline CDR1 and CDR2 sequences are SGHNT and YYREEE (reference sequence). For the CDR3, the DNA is TGTGCCAGCAGCTTAACCAGCGGGGGCACAGATACGCAGTATTTT. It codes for CASSLTSGGTDTQYF.

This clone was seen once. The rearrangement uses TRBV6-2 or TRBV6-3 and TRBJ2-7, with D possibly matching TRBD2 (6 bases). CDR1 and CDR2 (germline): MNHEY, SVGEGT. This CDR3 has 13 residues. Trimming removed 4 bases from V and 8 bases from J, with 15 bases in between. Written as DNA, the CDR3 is TGTGCCAGCAGTTTAGAGAGCCGGGAGAAGCAGTACTTC. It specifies CASSLESREKQYF.

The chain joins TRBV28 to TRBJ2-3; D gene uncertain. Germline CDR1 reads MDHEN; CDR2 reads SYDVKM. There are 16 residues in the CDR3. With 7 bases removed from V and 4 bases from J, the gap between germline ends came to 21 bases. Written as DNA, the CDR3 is TGTGCCAGCAAACTTGATATTGGCAGGCCCCCAGATACGCAGTATTTT. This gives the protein CASKLDIGRPPDTQYF.